The next 12 T cell receptor beta chains were all read from a single sample in a study of blood T cell repertoires in COVID-19. Only in-frame clones appear in the TCRdb table, and some are missing; sequencing was by immunoSEQ multiplex PCR. The table has about 140,000 clones, 88% seen once. Sequenced sample: peripheral blood. These TCRs come from a human donor with COVID-19, enrolled during active disease. The donor label of this sample is uncertain.

This clone has only one observation. The chain joins TRBV7-2 to TRBJ2-1; 7 bases match TRBD1. The germline CDR1 and CDR2 sequences are SGHTA and FQGNSA. The CDR3 runs to 16 residues. V lost 0 bases and J lost 2; bases outside the gene matches: 4. CDR3 amino acids: CASSLAQTGTYNEQFF. CDR3 DNA: TGTGCCAGCAGCTTAGCACAGACAGGGACCTACAATGAGCAGTTCTTC.

The rearrangement links TRBV19 to TRBJ2-5, with 8 bases aligning to TRBD1. The CDR3 runs to 14 residues. Germline V gene data show CDR1 as LNHDA and CDR2 as SQIVND (reference sequence). J lost 6 bases, V lost 7 bases, and 10 bases had no gene match. The CDR3 is CASTDSGGRKTQYF. CDR3 DNA sequence: TGTGCCAGTACCGACTCAGGGGGCAGGAAGACCCAGTACTTC.

J is TRBJ2-2 and V is TRBV11-3, with D unresolved. V was pared by 3 bases and J by 6 bases, with 8 bases between. In germline, CDR1 is SGHNT, CDR2 YENEEA. CDR3 length: 13 amino acids. This CDR3 is CASSFISAGELFF. The CDR3 DNA is TGTGCCAGCAGCTTTATCAGTGCCGGGGAGCTGTTTTTT.

The rearrangement uses TRBV6-2 or TRBV6-3 and TRBJ1-2; D unresolved. This CDR3 is 13 amino acids long. V was cut by 2 bases and J by 2 bases, with 6 bases left in between. Per germline, CDR1 MNHEY and CDR2 SVGEGT. The CDR3 loop is CASSYEGNYGYTF. CDR3 sequence (DNA): TGTGCCAGCAGTTACGAGGGAAACTATGGCTACACCTTC.

The chain links TRBV14 to TRBJ2-7; D perhaps matches TRBD2 (5 bases). The CDR3 runs to 14 residues. Germline CDR1 SGHDN, CDR2 FVKESK. V lost 1 base to trimming and J lost 2 bases, with 9 bases between them. The CDR3 nucleotides are TGTGCCAGCAGCCAAGGGGAGCCCCCCTACGAGCAGTACTTC. Encoded protein: CASSQGEPPYEQYF.

This chain joins TRBV3-1 (or the pseudogene TRBV3-2) and TRBJ2-2; D possibly corresponds to TRBD2 (5 bases). CDR3 length: 11 amino acids. Germline V CDR1 and CDR2: LGHDT, YNNKEL (reference sequence). The ends were cut back, 6 bases at V and 11 bases at J, with 10 bases in the middle. CDR3 region: CASSRGPELFF. CDR3 bases: TGTGCCAGCAGTCGGGGTCCTGAGCTGTTTTTT.

The chain is built from TRBV19 and TRBJ1-6; D ambiguous. V was cut by 3 bases and J by 7 bases, with 16 bases left in between. CDR1 LNHDA and CDR2 SQIVND come from the germline V gene (reference sequence). The CDR3 extends over 16 amino acids. In DNA form, the CDR3 reads TGTGCCAGTAGTATTGAGGAGCCACCGATCAATTCACCCCTCCACTTT. This translates into CASSIEEPPINSPLHF.

The J gene is TRBJ1-2, the V gene TRBV2, with TRBD1 matching over 9 bases. V lost 1 base and J lost 6; bases outside the gene matches: 12. This CDR3 region has 17 residues. Germline V lookup: CDR1 SNHLY, CDR2 FYNNEI. In nucleotides, the CDR3 is TGTGCCAGCAGTGAAGTTCCCTTGACAGGGGGAGGGAATGGCTACACCTTC. Residues: CASSEVPLTGGGNGYTF.

There are a few counts of this clone. The chain has TRBV6-5 and TRBJ1-6, with unresolved D. CDR1 is MNHEY, CDR2 SVGAGI, per germline. Trimming took off 2 bases at V and 7 bases at J, with 9 bases between the two ends. The CDR3 spans 14 residues. Written as DNA, the CDR3 is TGTGCCAGCAGTTACGAGGGTTGGAATTCACCCCTCCACTTT. Translation gives CASSYEGWNSPLHF.

V usage is TRBV6-5 and J usage is TRBJ2-7; 12 bases align to TRBD2. Germline V gene lookup returns CDR1 MNHEY and CDR2 SVGAGI. This CDR3 is 15 amino acids long. Trimming took 5 bases from V and 4 from J; bases not matched to a gene: 6. CDR3 sequence reads: CASSQLAGGKYEQYF. The CDR3 DNA follows: TGTGCCAGCAGTCAACTAGCGGGAGGAAAGTACGAGCAGTACTTC.

This clone was seen just once. The chain links TRBV18 to TRBJ1-5; 7 nucleotides align to TRBD1. The CDR3 length is 14 residues. Germline V lookup: CDR1 KGHSH, CDR2 LQKENI. V shed 3 bases and J 3 bases; nucleotides not matched to a gene: 2. The CDR3 loop is CASSPGQINQPQHF. The CDR3 DNA follows: TGTGCCAGCTCACCGGGACAGATCAATCAGCCCCAGCATTTT.

The chain employs TRBV2 and TRBJ1-1; TRBD1 agrees at 9 bases. The CDR3 consists of 13 residues. Trimming took 6 bases from V and 5 from J; bases not matched to a gene: 4. The germline CDR1 and CDR2 sequences are SNHLY and FYNNEI. The CDR3 here is CASRGQGGTEAFF. In DNA, the CDR3 is TGTGCCAGCAGGGGACAGGGCGGGACTGAAGCTTTCTTT.